A single sample is the source of the 24 T cell receptor beta chains below, sequenced in a study of blood T cell repertoires in COVID-19. Sequencing used immunoSEQ multiplex PCR; TCRdb keeps in-frame clones, though not all of them. The sample lists under 300,000 clones; around 87% were seen once. The sequenced material came from peripheral blood. These receptors were obtained from a woman between 65 and 79 years old with active or convalescent COVID-19.

J is TRBJ2-6 and V is TRBV27; no firm D call. CDR1 is MNHEY, CDR2 SMNVEV, per germline (reference sequence). The CDR3 totals 17 residues. Trimming left V 4 bases short and J 0 bases short, with 13 bases between. Written as DNA, the CDR3 is TGTGCCAGCAGTTCCTCCCGACTGATCTCTGGGGCCAACGTCCTGACTTTC. Translating it yields CASSSSRLISGANVLTF.

The chain uses TRBV7-2 and TRBJ2-7; weak D call: TRBD2 (6 bases). The CDR3 runs to 12 residues. V lost 5 bases and J lost 2, with 7 bases in between. Germline loops: CDR1 SGHTA, CDR2 FQGNSA. The CDR3 loop is CASSPGAYEQYF. The CDR3 region has the DNA TGTGCCAGCAGCCCGGGGGCCTACGAGCAGTACTTC.

The chain couples TRBV7-3 to TRBJ2-1; 7 nucleotides match TRBD2. Germline V CDR1 and CDR2: SGHTA, FQGTGA. This CDR3 is 14 amino acids long. J gave up 2 bases and V 2 bases, and 0 bases lay outside the gene matches. The CDR3: CASSLRGAYNEQFF. The CDR3, as DNA: TGTGCCAGCAGCTTACGGGGGGCCTACAATGAGCAGTTCTTC.

CDR3 residues: CASSRTASFNEKLFF. In DNA form, the CDR3 reads TGTGCCAGCAGCAGGACAGCAAGCTTTAATGAAAAACTGTTTTTT. The J gene is TRBJ1-4, the V gene TRBV7-2; D is possibly TRBD1 (6 bases). The V gene lost 5 bases and the J gene lost 4 bases, with 14 bases spanning the gap. The CDR3 covers 15 residues. Germline V gives CDR1 SGHTA, CDR2 FQGNSA. Full variable domain (outside the CDR3, taken from reference TRBV7-2 and TRBJ1-4): GAGVSQSPSNKVTEKGKDVELRCDPISGHTALYWYRQSLGQGLEFLIYFQGNSAPDKSGLPSDRFSAERTGGSVSTLTIQRTQQEDSAVYLCASSRTASFNEKLFFGSGTQLSVL.

The V call is TRBV10-2, the J call TRBJ1-1, with TRBD1 matching over 7 bases. The trim removed 6 bases at V and 7 bases at J, leaving 11 bases unmatched. From germline, CDR1 is WSHSY and CDR2 SAAADI. This CDR3 comprises 14 residues. The CDR3 spells CASSPTTGLVEAFF. The CDR3 bases are TGCGCCAGCAGCCCCACGACAGGGTTGGTTGAAGCTTTCTTT.

The V call is TRBV27, the J call TRBJ2-6; 7 nucleotides line up with TRBD1. Looked up from germline, CDR1 is MNHEY and CDR2 is SMNVEV (reference sequence). V lost 5 bases to trimming and J lost 0 bases; unmatched junction nucleotides: 10. CDR3 size: 18 residues. The CDR3: CASSDDRDSFSGANVLTF. The DNA of the CDR3 is TGTGCCAGCAGTGATGACCGGGACAGCTTCTCTGGGGCCAACGTCCTGACTTTC.

This clone was seen once. The gene calls are TRBV27 and TRBJ2-5; 8 nucleotides match TRBD2. CDR1 is MNHEY and CDR2 is SMNVEV in the germline V gene (reference sequence). J gave up 5 bases and V 7 bases, and 6 bases lay outside the gene matches. This CDR3 has 13 residues. The CDR3 DNA is TGTGCCAGCAAGAGCGGGGGTGGGGAGACCCAGTACTTC. Amino acids: CASKSGGGETQYF.

The chain couples TRBV5-4 to TRBJ2-3; 10 positions match TRBD2. The CDR3 runs to 17 residues. Germline V CDR1 and CDR2: SGHNT, YYREEE (reference sequence). Unmatched junction bases numbered 7, after V lost 1 base and J lost 2 bases. The DNA for the CDR3 is TGTGCCAGCAGCTTGAAGCAGCGGGGGGGATCCACAGATACGCAGTATTTT. Its protein is CASSLKQRGGSTDTQYF. Complete variable domain (other parts from reference TRBV5-4 and TRBJ2-3): ETGVTQSPTHLIKTRGQQVTLRCSSQSGHNTVSWYQQALGQGPQFIFQYYREEENGRGNFPPRFSGLQFPNYSSELNVNALELDDSALYLCASSLKQRGGSTDTQYFGPGTRLTVL.

This clone was detected only a few times. The chain links TRBV6-2 or TRBV6-3 to TRBJ1-5; a possible D gene is TRBD1 (6 bases). Trimming shortened V by 6 bases and J by 0 bases, and 15 bases separated the two germline ends. The CDR3 spans 16 residues. Germline V CDR1 and CDR2: MNHEY, SVGEGT. In DNA, the CDR3 is TGTGCCAGCAGCGGACAGATCACGTATAGCAATCAGCCCCAGCATTTT. Protein: CASSGQITYSNQPQHF.

This CDR3 reads CASSSYREWSYEQYF. The CDR3 DNA reads as TGTGCCAGCAGCTCTTACAGGGAATGGTCCTACGAGCAGTACTTC. The chain has TRBV5-6 and TRBJ2-7; TRBD1 might be the D (6 bases). V was cut by 3 bases and J by 1 base, with 14 bases left in between. From germline, CDR1 is SGHDT and CDR2 YYEEEE. CDR3 length equals 15 residues.

V is TRBV19 and J is TRBJ2-6, with a possible D match to TRBD1 (7 bases). CDR1 LNHDA and CDR2 SQIVND come from the germline V gene (reference sequence). Deletions cut 0 bases from V and 2 bases from J, with 23 bases between. This CDR3 is 21 amino acids long. The CDR3 here is CASSIDPSGGSDWTGANVLTF. The CDR3 DNA follows: TGTGCCAGTAGTATAGATCCCTCAGGGGGGTCTGACTGGACTGGGGCCAACGTCCTGACTTTC.

This chain connects TRBV5-4 to TRBJ1-4, with 8 nucleotides matching TRBD1. Germline V gene sequence: CDR1 SGHNT, CDR2 YYREEE (reference sequence). Losses at the gene ends were 9 bases for V and 4 bases for J; bases not matched to a gene: 2. The CDR3 is 12 residues long. The CDR3 DNA reads as TGTGCCATGGGACAGGTTAATGAAAAACTGTTTTTT. Residues: CAMGQVNEKLFF.

In this sample, this clone turned up once. The DNA for the CDR3 is TGTGCCATCAGTGTACTACAGGGGGCCGAGAGTGAGCAGTACTTC. Its protein is CAISVLQGAESEQYF. The chain carries TRBV10-3 and TRBJ2-7; 9 bases align to TRBD1. Unmatched junction bases numbered 11, after V lost 4 bases and J lost 7 bases. The CDR3 has 15 amino acids. Germline-derived CDR1 and CDR2 are ENHRY and SYGVKD.

The rearrangement uses TRBV18 and TRBJ2-1; 8 bases are shared with TRBD2. Germline V gene sequence: CDR1 KGHSH, CDR2 LQKENI. V dropped 1 base and J dropped 4; count of bases not matched to a gene: 3. The CDR3 contains 15 residues. The CDR3 DNA reads as TGTGCCAGCTCACCACGGAGCGGGGGATACAATGAGCAGTTCTTC. Encoded protein: CASSPRSGGYNEQFF.

The rearrangement joins TRBV7-2 to TRBJ2-7, with D tentatively TRBD1 (6 bases). The CDR3 spans 13 residues. V gave up 9 bases and J gave up 0 bases, with 12 bases separating them. Per germline, CDR1 SGHTA and CDR2 FQGNSA. This CDR3 reads CASRQASSYEQYF. Written as DNA, the CDR3 is TGTGCCAGTAGACAGGCTTCCTCCTACGAGCAGTACTTC.

The chain uses TRBV7-2 and TRBJ1-2, with 8 bases lining up with TRBD1. The junction had 6 bases not matched to a gene; V was cut back by 4 bases and J by 8 bases. The CDR3 runs 13 residues. Germline CDR1 and CDR2: SGHTA and FQGNSA. The CDR3 loop is CASSSRQGRGYTF. The CDR3 coding sequence is TGTGCCAGCAGCTCTCGACAGGGGCGGGGCTACACCTTC.

The chain carries TRBV5-6 and TRBJ1-5; D is unclear. CDR1 is SGHDT and CDR2 is YYEEEE in the germline V gene. Trimming took 4 bases from V and 3 from J, leaving 14 bases between them. This CDR3 comprises 15 residues. The CDR3 reads CASSGPGSPNQPQHF. DNA of the CDR3: TGTGCCAGCAGCGGGCCCGGCAGCCCCAATCAGCCCCAGCATTTT.

This clone has just one count. Different DNA sequences within this sample yield the same CDR3. In nucleotides, the CDR3 is TGTGCCAGCAGCCAAGGAGGGGAAAAACTGTTTTTT. This gives the protein CASSQGGEKLFF. The chain combines TRBV3-1 (or the pseudogene TRBV3-2) with TRBJ1-4, with unresolved D. Trimming left V 1 base short and J 8 bases short, with 5 bases between. The CDR3 runs to 12 residues. CDR1 is LGHDT, CDR2 YNNKEL, per germline (reference sequence).

This CDR3 reads CASSPGDNYGYTF. In DNA, the CDR3 is TGTGCCAGCAGCCCAGGGGATAACTATGGCTACACCTTC. This chain joins TRBV7-2 and TRBJ1-2; maybe TRBD1 (6 bases). This CDR3 comprises 13 residues. CDR1 is SGHTA, CDR2 FQGNSA, per germline. V shed 5 bases and J shed 1 base, with 8 bases lying between them.

The rearrangement joins TRBV24-1 to TRBJ1-2; no clear D gene. CDR1 is KGHDR, CDR2 SFDVKD, per germline. The CDR3 covers 11 residues. With 9 bases removed from V and 8 bases from J, the gap between germline ends came to 12 bases. The CDR3 sequence is CATGRAEGYTF. DNA of the CDR3: TGTGCCACCGGTCGAGCGGAAGGCTACACCTTC.

The chain is built from TRBV5-4 and TRBJ1-1; unclear D gene. Germline assignment: CDR1 SGHNT and CDR2 YYREEE (reference sequence). The V end lost 7 bases, the J end lost 3 bases, and 19 bases lay between the germline ends. CDR3 length equals 15 residues. CDR3 loop: CASSSPAGKDTEAFF. CDR3 in DNA: TGTGCCAGCTCATCCCCAGCAGGAAAGGACACTGAAGCTTTCTTT.

This clone was counted once. The chain links TRBV7-9 to TRBJ1-2; the D gene is possibly TRBD1 (6 bases). The CDR3 totals 16 residues. From germline, CDR1 is SEHNR and CDR2 FQNEAQ (reference sequence). V dropped 8 bases and J dropped 0 bases, with 19 bases sitting between them. The CDR3 protein is CASAEDSFGTNYGYTF. CDR3 sequence (DNA): TGTGCCAGCGCTGAGGACAGTTTCGGGACTAACTATGGCTACACCTTC.

J is TRBJ1-6 and V is TRBV6-5; possible D gene TRBD1, 6 bases. From germline, CDR1 is MNHEY and CDR2 SVGAGI. CDR3 length equals 15 residues. Trimming took off 6 bases at V and 3 bases at J, with 12 bases between the two ends. The DNA for the CDR3 is TGTGCCAGCAGACTAAACAGGGACTATAATTCACCCCTCCACTTT. Its translation is CASRLNRDYNSPLHF.

The gene calls are TRBV11-2 and TRBJ1-1; D gene ambiguous. V was trimmed by 1 base and J by 7 bases, leaving 4 bases between them. Germline CDR1 and CDR2: SGHAT and FQNNGV. This CDR3 has 11 residues. CDR3 in DNA: TGTGCCAGCAGCTTAGTCTTTGAAGCTTTCTTT. Protein sequence: CASSLVFEAFF.